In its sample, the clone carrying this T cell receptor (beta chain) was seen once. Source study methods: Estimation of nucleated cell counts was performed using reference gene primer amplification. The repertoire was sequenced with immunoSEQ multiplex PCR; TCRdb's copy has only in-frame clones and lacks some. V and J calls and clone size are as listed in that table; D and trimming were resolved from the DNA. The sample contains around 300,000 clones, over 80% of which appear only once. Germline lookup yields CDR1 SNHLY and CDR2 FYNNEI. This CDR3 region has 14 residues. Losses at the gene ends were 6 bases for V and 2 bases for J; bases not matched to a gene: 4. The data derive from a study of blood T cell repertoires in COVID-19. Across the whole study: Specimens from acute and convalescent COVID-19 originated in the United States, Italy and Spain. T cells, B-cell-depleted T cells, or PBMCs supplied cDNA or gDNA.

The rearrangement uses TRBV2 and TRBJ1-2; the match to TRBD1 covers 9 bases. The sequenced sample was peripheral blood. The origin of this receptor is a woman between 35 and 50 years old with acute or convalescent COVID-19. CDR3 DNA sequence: TGTGCCAGCAGCCTGGACAGGGGAAACTATGGCTACACCTTC. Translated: CASSLDRGNYGYTF.